This T cell receptor beta chain was retrieved from a study of CD8 T cells in Susac syndrome (dated 2019 in TCRdb). As for the study more broadly: Repertoire sequencing was used to test whether CD8+ T cell activation and differentiation in Susac syndrome was antigen driven. The study compared CD8+ T cell repertoire clonality among about a dozen healthy donors, around 14 Susac syndrome patients and fewer than 19 multiple sclerosis patients. General findings and caveats noted by the study authors: The number of individuals in the TCR sequencing and HLA analysis was recognized as being relatively small.

Reading from cysteine to phenylalanine, the CDR3 counts 15 amino acids. Kept here is only the CDR3 DNA, which spans 45 bases and is read in frame from base 1. The germline V gene gives CDR1 as MNHEY and CDR2 as SVGEGT. The trim is 8 bases for V and 3 bases for J, with a gap of 20 bases between the germline ends. Peripheral blood CD8+ and CD4+ T cells from healthy donors, Susac syndrome patients and multiple sclerosis patients were profiled using high-throughput TCR beta sequencing. Treatment-naive patients with stable or active relapsing-remitting disease fulfilling revised McDonald criteria were used as multiple sclerosis controls. Bulk CD8+ and CD4+ T cells were purified by magnetic negative isolation, whereas CD8+ TEMRA cells were enriched by FACS. Blood was drawn into EDTA tubes, processed within 24 hours, and PBMCs were isolated by density gradient centrifugation. PBMCs intended for TCR sequencing were cryopreserved in liquid nitrogen and were subsequently thawed in a 37 degrees C water bath. The sorted or isolated CD4+, CD8+ and CD8+ TEMRA cells had a purity of 90% or higher.

As regards this clonotype: Its antigen is not yet known. No base-level quality is on record; no much larger clone is a single base apart.

RNA was extracted using the RNeasy kit, and about 0.45 to 1 ug of the RNA was reverse transcribed with random hexamers. The immunoSEQ multiplex PCR assay, covering 54 Vbeta and 13 Jbeta segments, was used to amplify TCR beta CDR3 regions. PCR amplification bias was corrected by using a synthetic template baseline for primer optimization and computational correction. On the authors' methods: Reads were annotated to V, D and J genes per IMGT and analyzed with immunoSEQ Analyzer, keeping only productive sequences. To calculate clonality, Shannon entropy was normalized by log2 of the number of productive unique sequences and then subtracted from one. For each patient and control, public and private clones were evaluated within the 100 most prevalent clones. Susac-specific clones were defined as absent from healthy and MS cohorts, around 980 published viral clones and other ImmuneACCESS disease sequences. TCRdb applied fastp at Q25 and MiXCR to the public reads, then kept only in-frame beta chains. A single entry per CDR3 protein holds the most common genes and DNA from its merged rows. The V and J calls come from TCRdb's annotation, not from the publication. The sample profile shows 330,000 or so distinct CDR3 sequences; around nine tenths of them were found once. The ten largest make up 0.18% of the sample.

The chain links TRBV6-2 or TRBV6-3 with TRBJ2-7; perhaps TRBD2 is the D gene, with 6 bases matching. Specimen: CD8+ T cells from PBMCs. The clonotype comes from a human donor with multiple sclerosis. The CDR3 protein: CASPPGRGNHYEQYF. The DNA is TGTGCCAGCCCCCCTGGGCGCGGGAACCACTACGAGCAGTACTTC.